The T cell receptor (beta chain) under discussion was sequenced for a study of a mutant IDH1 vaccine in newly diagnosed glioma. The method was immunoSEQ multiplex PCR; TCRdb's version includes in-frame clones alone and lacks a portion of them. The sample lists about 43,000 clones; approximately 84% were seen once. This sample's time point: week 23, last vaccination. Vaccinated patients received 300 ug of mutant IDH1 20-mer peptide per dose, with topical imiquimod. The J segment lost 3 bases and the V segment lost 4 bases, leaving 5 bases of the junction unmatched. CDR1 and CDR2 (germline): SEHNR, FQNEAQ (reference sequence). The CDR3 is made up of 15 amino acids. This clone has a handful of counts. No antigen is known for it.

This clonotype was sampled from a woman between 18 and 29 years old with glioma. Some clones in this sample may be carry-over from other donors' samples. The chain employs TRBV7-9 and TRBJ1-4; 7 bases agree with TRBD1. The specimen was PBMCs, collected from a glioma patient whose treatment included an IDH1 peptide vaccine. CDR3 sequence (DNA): TGTGCCAGCAGCTCTAACAGGGGTCCTAATGAAAAACTGTTTTTT. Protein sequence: CASSSNRGPNEKLFF.